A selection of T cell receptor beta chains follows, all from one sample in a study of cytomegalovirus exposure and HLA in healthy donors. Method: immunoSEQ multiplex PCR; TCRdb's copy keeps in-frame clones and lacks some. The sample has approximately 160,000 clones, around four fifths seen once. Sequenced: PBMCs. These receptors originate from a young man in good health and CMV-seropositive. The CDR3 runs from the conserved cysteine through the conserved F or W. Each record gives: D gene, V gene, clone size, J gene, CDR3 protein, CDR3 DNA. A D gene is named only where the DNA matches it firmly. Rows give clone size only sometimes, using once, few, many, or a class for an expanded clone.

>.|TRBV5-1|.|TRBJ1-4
CASSPGSGSEKLFF
TGCGCCAGCAGCCCGGGGTCGGGCAGTGAAAAACTGTTTTTT
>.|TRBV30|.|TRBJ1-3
CAWSVLRAGNTIYF
TGTGCCTGGAGTGTACTCAGGGCTGGAAACACCATATATTTT
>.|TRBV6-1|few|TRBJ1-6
CASSERGGVNSPLHF
TGTGCCAGCAGTGAAAGGGGGGGGGTTAATTCACCCCTCCACTTT
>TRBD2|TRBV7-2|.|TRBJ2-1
CASSLAEAGGGEQFF
TGTGCCAGCAGCTTAGCGGAAGCGGGGGGGGGTGAGCAGTTCTTC
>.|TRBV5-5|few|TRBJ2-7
CASSPPGQGFEQYF
TGTGCCAGCAGCCCCCCGGGCCAGGGTTTCGAGCAGTACTTC
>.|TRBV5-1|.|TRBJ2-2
CASSLTTGSGELFF
TGCGCCAGCAGCTTAACCACAGGGTCCGGGGAGCTGTTTTTT
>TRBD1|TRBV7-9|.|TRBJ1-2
CANERMTGGNGYTF
TGTGCCAACGAAAGGATGACAGGGGGAAATGGCTACACCTTC
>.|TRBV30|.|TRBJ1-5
CAWRGQGNQPQHF
TGTGCCTGGCGGGGCCAGGGGAATCAGCCCCAGCATTTT
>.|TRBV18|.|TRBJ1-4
CASSPQGVSGEKLFF
TGTGCCAGCTCACCCCAAGGAGTTTCCGGAGAAAAACTGTTTTTT
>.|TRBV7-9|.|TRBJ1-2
CASSSSTGRILYGYTF
TGTGCCAGCAGCTCATCGACAGGACGCATATTATATGGCTACACCTTC
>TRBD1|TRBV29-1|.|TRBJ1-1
CSVRTGDTEAFF
TGCAGCGTCCGGACAGGGGACACTGAAGCTTTCTTT
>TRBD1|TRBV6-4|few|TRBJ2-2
CASSDLGTGDTGELFF
TGTGCCAGCAGTGACTTAGGGACAGGGGACACCGGGGAGCTGTTTTTT
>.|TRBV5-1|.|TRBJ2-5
CASSLARQETQYF
TGCGCCAGCAGCTTGGCCAGACAAGAGACCCAGTACTTC
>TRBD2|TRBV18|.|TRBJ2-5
CASSRAGPETQYF
TGTGCCAGCTCGCGAGCGGGGCCTGAGACCCAGTACTTC
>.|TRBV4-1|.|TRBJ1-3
CASSLGAFSGNTIYF
TGCGCCAGCTCTCTGGGGGCTTTCTCTGGAAACACCATATATTTT
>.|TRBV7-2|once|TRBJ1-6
CASSLVGHSDSPLHF
TGTGCCAGCAGCTTAGTGGGACATAGTGATTCACCCCTCCACTTT
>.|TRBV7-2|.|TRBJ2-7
CASSSSSYEQYF
TGTGCCAGCAGTTCGAGCTCCTACGAGCAGTACTTC
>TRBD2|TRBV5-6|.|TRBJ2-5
CASSLSLAGAQETQYF
TGTGCCAGCAGCTTGAGCCTAGCGGGGGCCCAAGAGACCCAGTACTTC
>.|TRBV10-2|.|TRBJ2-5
CASLGSRPAQYF
TGCGCCAGCCTCGGGTCTCGTCCGGCCCAGTACTTC
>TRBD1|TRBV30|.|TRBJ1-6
CAWSQGGSNSPLHF
TGTGCCTGGTCACAAGGGGGCTCTAATTCACCCCTCCACTTT
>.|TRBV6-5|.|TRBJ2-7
CASSYLGGAYEQYF
TGTGCCAGCAGTTACTTGGGGGGTGCCTACGAGCAGTACTTC
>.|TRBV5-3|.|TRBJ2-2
CARIDSFNTGELFF
TGTGCCAGAATTGACTCCTTCAACACCGGGGAGCTGTTTTTT
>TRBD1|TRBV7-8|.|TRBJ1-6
CASSPTTGDNSPLHF
TGTGCCAGCAGCCCTACGACAGGGGATAATTCACCCCTCCACTTT
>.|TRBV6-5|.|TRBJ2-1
CASSYDSDNEQFF
TGTGCCAGCAGTTACGACAGTGACAATGAGCAGTTCTTC
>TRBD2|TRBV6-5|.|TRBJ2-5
CASSPGRGGWETQYF
TGTGCCAGCAGCCCGGGGCGGGGAGGGTGGGAGACCCAGTACTTC
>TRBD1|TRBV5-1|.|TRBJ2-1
CASSFGQGGYNEQFF
TGCGCCAGCAGCTTCGGACAGGGGGGGTACAATGAGCAGTTCTTC
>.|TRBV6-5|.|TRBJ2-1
CASSYSGGNNEQFF
TGTGCCAGCAGTTACTCCGGGGGTAACAATGAGCAGTTCTTC
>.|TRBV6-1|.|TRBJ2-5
CASSEAYFQETQYF
TGTGCCAGCAGTGAAGCTTACTTCCAAGAGACCCAGTACTTC
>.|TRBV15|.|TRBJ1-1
CATSRDHGRGFTEAFF
TGTGCCACCAGCAGAGATCACGGCAGGGGTTTCACTGAAGCTTTCTTT
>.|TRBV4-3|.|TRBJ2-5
CASSQGGLETQYF
TGCGCCAGCAGCCAAGGTGGGCTGGAGACCCAGTACTTC
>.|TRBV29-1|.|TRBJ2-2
CSVVMTYTGELFF
TGCAGCGTTGTCATGACATACACCGGGGAGCTGTTTTTT
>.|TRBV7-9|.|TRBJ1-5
CASSPSVGGNQPQHF
TGTGCCAGCAGCCCGTCGGTGGGAGGGAATCAGCCCCAGCATTTT
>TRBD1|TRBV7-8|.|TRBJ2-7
CASSVGPGQEYEQYF
TGTGCCAGCAGCGTGGGACCGGGACAGGAATACGAGCAGTACTTC
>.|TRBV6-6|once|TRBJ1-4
CASSYRGLNEKLFF
TGTGCCAGCAGTTACCGGGGTCTAAATGAAAAACTGTTTTTT
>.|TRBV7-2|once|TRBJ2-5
CASSPQRGGGETQYF
TGTGCCAGCAGCCCCCAGAGGGGGGGAGGGGAGACCCAGTACTTC
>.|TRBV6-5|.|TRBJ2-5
CASSYSGLEETQYF
TGTGCCAGCAGTTACTCGGGACTCGAAGAGACCCAGTACTTC
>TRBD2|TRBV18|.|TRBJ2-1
CASSPTSGVDNEQFF
TGTGCCAGCTCACCAACTAGCGGGGTCGACAATGAGCAGTTCTTC